The present entry profiles one T cell receptor (beta chain) with its context. This clonotype has more than one count but fewer than ten. What this receptor recognizes is not known. No quality values exist for individual bases; no much larger clone is one base distant. This record comes from a study of identical twins (dated by TCRdb to the mid-2010s). Looking at the study overall: TCR alpha and beta repertoires from monozygotic twins, unrelated adults of various ages and cord blood were deep-sequenced to test whether fetal clonotypes persist. Replicate twin experiments were performed at different times using different library preparation protocols to rule out contamination.

Inclusive of the bounding cysteine and phenylalanine, the CDR3 is 18 residues long. Only the CDR3 DNA stays, 54 bases, in frame from base 1. Reading the germline V gene gives CDR1 SGHRS and CDR2 YFSETQ. Here V drops 3 bases and J drops 1 base, and the junction holds 12 bases not matched to any gene. Every donor in the study was a healthy Caucasian. The method behind the library was 5' RACE. Sequencing was performed on an Illumina HiSeq 2000. Template switching added a universal primer binding site, and the final cDNA carried a unique molecular identifier that allowed TCR cDNA molecules to be counted accurately. First-strand cDNA for TCR alpha and beta chains was synthesized from specific primers in the conserved constant-segment region. To control for contamination, every cDNA library was double barcoded, receiving both a SMART-Mk sample barcode and Illumina barcodes. TruSeq adapter sequences, together with Illumina sample barcodes, were added in two successive PCR steps. The TCR alpha and beta cDNA libraries were sequenced on the Illumina HiSeq platform using custom primers. In the source study's methods: MiGEC processed the raw reads to extract unique molecular identifiers, while MiXCR was used to determine the CDR3 positions. Recombination models were inferred per individual with the repgenHMM and IGoR tools using an EM algorithm. Shared clonotype analysis was performed with the tcR package in R, normalizing sharing by the product of cloneset sizes. Out-of-frame nonproductive sequences were analyzed to study raw recombination free of thymic and clonal selection effects. In-frame beta chains were kept once TCRdb had trimmed the public reads at Q25 with fastp and called clones with MiXCR. Identical CDR3 protein sequences are pooled into one entry, listed with their most common genes and DNA. TCRdb, not the authors, supplied the V and J calls. The sample table shows 1.5 million or so distinct CDR3 sequences, and about 32% are seen once. Clones ranked in the top ten supply around 0.25% of the sample.

What the research found in general, with its limitations: In beta out-of-frame sequences, excess twin sharing was weaker, because having fewer shared sequences lowered the signal-to-noise ratio. Invariant T cells such as MAIT and iNKT could partly confound zero-insertion analyses, though diverse VJ usage argued against this for most clonotypes. Because the same donors could not be followed over many years, the conclusions depended on cross-sectional statistical analysis. Out-of-frame TCR alpha sequences shared between twins showed an excess of low generation-probability sequences compared with coincidental sharing between unrelated individuals. Fewer insertions were carried by abundant cord blood beta clonotypes, a similar but weaker trend appeared in young adult naive repertoires, and no such trend appeared in memory repertoires. In monozygotic twins, recombination models systematically underestimated out-of-frame TCR alpha sharing, but the models matched the sharing seen between unrelated individuals.

Recombination linked TRBV5-1 to TRBJ1-1; 10 central bases correspond to TRBD1. The sequence derives from a newborn girl in good health. The sequencing sample was made of cord blood. The DNA sequence is as follows: TGCGCCAGCAGCTCGGGTCCCGGGACAGGGGCGCCGAACACTGAAGCTTTCTTT. This translates into CASSSGPGTGAPNTEAFF.